The 32 T cell receptor beta chains presented below share a single source sample, sequenced in a study of T cells in Graves' hyperthyroidism and ophthalmopathy. Amplification targeted TCR beta CDR3 regions from RNA transcripts. HTBI primers were the set used in a first-round RT-PCR of the TCR CDR3. TCRdb reprocessed the multiplex PCR reads via MiXCR and lists one record per CDR3 protein. This sample yields 400,000 to 600,000 distinct CDR3 sequences, of which 20% are seen a single time; 26% belongs to the top ten. The sequencing sample was made of blood. These receptors were obtained from a man between 18 and 35 years old with Graves' hyperthyroidism.

This clonotype was seen repeatedly, ten times or more. The chain has TRBV11-3 and TRBJ1-3; 7 bases map to TRBD1. Germline lookup yields CDR1 SGHNT and CDR2 YENEEA. This CDR3 is built from 14 residues. With 5 bases clipped from V and 4 bases from J, the junction kept 5 bases outside the gene matches. CDR3 sequence (DNA): TGTGCCAGCAGCGGACGGACAGGCGGAAACACCATATATTTT. Protein sequence: CASSGRTGGNTIYF. Combining the CDR3 with reference TRBV11-3 and TRBJ1-3 gives the whole variable domain EAGVVQSPRYKIIEKKQPVAFWCNPISGHNTLYWYLQNLGQGPELLIRYENEEAVDDSQLPKDRFSAERLKGVDSTLKIQPAELGDSAVYLCASSGRTGGNTIYFGEGSWLTVV.

This clonotype was seen ten or more times. V usage is TRBV9 and J usage is TRBJ2-7, with D perhaps given as TRBD1 or TRBD2 (5 bases each). Germline lookup yields CDR1 SGDLS and CDR2 YYNGEE. V was trimmed by 4 bases and J by 2 bases, leaving 13 bases between them. The CDR3 is 14 residues long. CDR3 amino acids: CASSPEGQPYEQYF. In nucleotides, the CDR3 is TGTGCCAGCAGCCCTGAGGGGCAGCCCTACGAGCAGTACTTC.

The chain uses TRBV28 and TRBJ1-5, with 7 bases fitting TRBD1. Germline loops: CDR1 MDHEN, CDR2 SYDVKM. V lost 6 bases to trimming and J lost 4 bases; unmatched junction nucleotides: 12. The CDR3 is 16 residues long. CDR3 sequence reads: CASSLRQGVGNQPQHF. The CDR3 coding sequence is TGTGCCAGCAGCCTACGACAGGGAGTAGGGAATCAGCCCCAGCATTTT. Filled out from reference TRBV28 and TRBJ1-5, the complete variable domain reads DVKVTQSSRYLVKRTGEKVFLECVQDMDHENMFWYRQDPGLGLRLIYFSYDVKMKEKGDIPEGYSVSREKKERFSLILESASTNQTSMYLCASSLRQGVGNQPQHFGDGTRLSIL.

The J gene is TRBJ2-2, the V gene TRBV12-3 or TRBV12-4; possible D gene TRBD2, 6 bases. The V end lost 2 bases, the J end lost 3 bases, and 10 bases lay between the germline ends. The CDR3 extends over 15 amino acids. CDR3 region: CASSLWGLHTGELFF. In DNA form, the CDR3 reads TGTGCCAGCAGTTTATGGGGACTCCACACCGGGGAGCTGTTTTTT.

The table lists this clonotype with many counts. The rearrangement joins TRBV25-1 to TRBJ1-2; D gene ambiguous. In germline, CDR1 is MGHDK, CDR2 SYGVNS. V lost 2 bases, J lost 8 bases, and 12 bases lay in between. CDR3 length: 13 amino acids. The CDR3 is CASSETRAGGYTF. The CDR3 DNA follows: TGTGCCAGCAGTGAAACGAGGGCGGGCGGCTACACCTTC.

The table lists this clonotype with a few counts. The chain carries TRBV29-1 and TRBJ1-1; no clear D gene. CDR3 length: 14 residues. Trimming removed 7 bases at V and 1 base at J, with 16 bases between. In germline, CDR1 is SQVTM, CDR2 ANQGSEA. In DNA, the CDR3 is TGCAGCGCTGTCGGTGGCCGCCCGAACACTGAAGCTTTCTTT. Translation: CSAVGGRPNTEAFF.

The sample holds many counts of this clonotype. The J gene is TRBJ1-1, the V gene TRBV20-1; D is unclear. This CDR3 has 12 residues. Trimming cost V 3 bases and J 8 bases, with 13 bases left between them. The germline CDR1 and CDR2 sequences are DFQATT and SNEGSKA (reference sequence). CDR3 amino acids: CSARDLGGEAFF. The DNA for the CDR3 is TGCAGTGCTAGGGACCTGGGAGGCGAAGCTTTCTTT.

The chain combines TRBV6-1 with TRBJ2-6; D assignment may be TRBD1 or TRBD2 (5 bases each). Germline lookup yields CDR1 MNHNS and CDR2 SASEGT. This CDR3 has 16 residues. V was cut by 5 bases and J by 1 base, with 12 bases left in between. Here the CDR3 reads CASSPSWGSGANVLTF. The CDR3 nucleotides are TGTGCCAGCAGTCCCTCTTGGGGGTCTGGGGCCAACGTCCTGACTTTC.

In its sample, this clonotype was seen many times. The rearrangement uses TRBV12-3 or TRBV12-4 and TRBJ1-5; TRBD1 is a possible D gene (5 bases). The CDR3 has 14 residues. V was cut by 3 bases and J by 4 bases, with 10 bases left in between. The CDR3, as DNA: TGTGCCAGCAGTTTTGGGGGACGAAATCAGCCCCAGCATTTT. Translated, it gives CASSFGGRNQPQHF.

This clonotype was seen repeatedly, ten times or more. This rearrangement joins TRBV28 to TRBJ2-7; D possibly uses TRBD1 or TRBD2 (5 bases each). V was cut by 5 bases and J by 4 bases, with 18 bases left in between. The CDR3 consists of 15 residues. Looked up from germline, CDR1 is MDHEN and CDR2 is SYDVKM. CDR3 residues: CASSPPGTGRYEQYF. Here the CDR3 DNA reads TGTGCCAGCAGTCCCCCCGGGACGGGGCGATACGAGCAGTACTTC.

This clonotype was recorded many times. This may be a read error: a much more frequent sequence differs by one nucleotide. The chain joins TRBV7-8 to TRBJ1-5; TRBD1 aligns across 9 bases. The CDR3 has 14 amino acids. V was clipped by 2 bases and J by 5 bases; unmatched bases: 1. CDR1 and CDR2 (germline): SGHVS, FQNEAQ. The CDR3 reads CASSLWTGDQPQHF. The DNA of the CDR3 is TGTGCCAGCAGCTTATGGACAGGGGATCAGCCCCAGCATTTT.

As DNA, the CDR3 is TGCGCCAGCAGCTTGATAGGCTACCAAGAGACCCAGTACTTC. Encoded protein: CASSLIGYQETQYF. The chain combines TRBV5-1 with TRBJ2-5; D gene ambiguous. Trimming removed 1 base from V and 0 bases from J, with 7 bases in between. Germline values: CDR1 SGHRS, CDR2 YFSETQ. There are 14 residues in the CDR3.

This clonotype was recorded many times. This chain links TRBV6-1 with TRBJ1-1; 7 bases agree with TRBD1. The germline V gene has CDR1 MNHNS and CDR2 SASEGT. There are 15 residues in the CDR3. Germline trimming cut 7 bases from V and 4 bases from J; bases unmatched to any gene: 12. CDR3 DNA sequence: TGTGCCAGCAAAGACAGGGTTTCAAGTCGCACTGAAGCTTTCTTT. Residues: CASKDRVSSRTEAFF.

The V gene is TRBV6-1, the J gene TRBJ1-1; 7 bases match TRBD1. The V gene end was trimmed by 11 bases and the J gene end by 4 bases; junction bases not matched to a gene: 10. This CDR3 comprises 13 residues. CDR1 is MNHNS and CDR2 is SASEGT in the germline V gene. The CDR3 region is CACRQGHITEAFF. The DNA of the CDR3 is TGTGCCTGTCGACAGGGTCATATCACTGAAGCTTTCTTT.

This clonotype was detected many times. The rearrangement uses TRBV20-1 and TRBJ2-5; D is possibly TRBD1 (5 bases). V was clipped by 5 bases and J by 3 bases, with 10 bases between them. The CDR3 spans 12 residues. The germline gives CDR1 DFQATT, CDR2 SNEGSKA (reference sequence). CDR3: CSARTRKETQYF. The CDR3 DNA is TGCAGTGCTCGGACACGGAAAGAGACCCAGTACTTC.

This clonotype showed up many times. The rearrangement joins TRBV28 to TRBJ2-5, with D possibly TRBD1 on 5 matching bases. The CDR3 contains 15 residues. The V gene's germline CDR1 is MDHEN and CDR2 SYDVKM. Trimming removed 8 bases from V and 3 bases from J, with 19 bases in between. In DNA form, the CDR3 reads TGTGCCAGCCAGACACATGGGGCCTCAAAAGAGACCCAGTACTTC. Translating it yields CASQTHGASKETQYF.

This clonotype was seen only a few times. The chain has TRBV6-1 and TRBJ2-5; weak D call: TRBD2 (5 bases). This CDR3 spans 17 amino acids. Germline loops: CDR1 MNHNS, CDR2 SASEGT. Between the trimmed V and J ends, which lost 5 bases and 5 bases, there was a span of 24 bases. The CDR3 DNA sequence: TGTGCCAGCAGTCGAAACTGGGGTAGCGTGAAGGTGGAGACCCAGTACTTC. Protein sequence: CASSRNWGSVKVETQYF.

This clonotype was seen a few times. V and J are TRBV5-1 and TRBJ2-5; D is undetermined. CDR1 and CDR2 (germline): SGHRS, YFSETQ. This CDR3 has 16 amino acids. With 0 bases removed from V and 5 bases from J, the gap between germline ends came to 17 bases. As DNA, the CDR3 is TGCGCCAGCAGCTTGGCCGAAGGGCAGCCCCGGGAGACCCAGTACTTC. Translated, it gives CASSLAEGQPRETQYF.

In the case of this clonotype: Given a much more abundant clone one base away, this may be a read error. V gene TRBV30 combines with J gene TRBJ2-7; D gene uncertain. CDR1 GTSNPN and CDR2 SVGIG come from the germline V gene (reference sequence). The CDR3 covers 13 residues. CDR3 amino acids: CSWSRTLYDEQYF. The CDR3 DNA reads as TGTTCCTGGAGTCGGACGTTGTACGACGAGCAGTACTTC. The variable domain in full, with the rest retrieved from reference TRBV30 and TRBJ2-7, is SQTIHQWPATLVQPVGSPLSLECTVEGTSNPNLYWYRQAAGRGLQLLFYSVGIGQISSEVPQNLSASRPQDRQFILSSKKLLLSDSGFYLCSWSRTLYDEQYFGPGTRLTVT.

This sequence joins TRBV2 and TRBJ2-5; maybe TRBD1 (6 bases). Trimming stripped 6 bases from V and 4 bases from J, with 12 bases between. The CDR3 has 13 residues. Germline V gene lookup returns CDR1 SNHLY and CDR2 FYNNEI. The CDR3 protein is CASRDSPRETQYF. The CDR3 region has the DNA TGTGCCAGCAGGGACAGCCCTCGAGAGACCCAGTACTTC.

The chain uses TRBV28 and TRBJ2-7; 13 nucleotides agree with TRBD2. The germline V gene has CDR1 MDHEN and CDR2 SYDVKM. V was pared by 6 bases and J by 0 bases, with 5 bases of the junction left unmatched. The CDR3 runs to 16 residues. The chain's CDR3 is CASRPGLAGASYEQYF. The CDR3, as DNA: TGTGCCAGCAGACCCGGACTAGCGGGAGCCTCCTACGAGCAGTACTTC.

This clonotype has ten or more counts. The V call is TRBV6-5, the J call TRBJ2-5; 10 bases agree with TRBD1. Germline trimming cut 0 bases from V and 5 bases from J; bases unmatched to any gene: 6. The CDR3 length is 16 residues. Germline V gene lookup returns CDR1 MNHEY and CDR2 SVGAGI. CDR3 amino acids: CASSYSGTGARETQYF. The CDR3 DNA follows: TGTGCCAGCAGTTACTCGGGGACAGGGGCTCGGGAGACCCAGTACTTC.

This clonotype was seen a few times. One junction end does not reproduce the germline sequence, and a read error may be involved. V gene TRBV3-1 combines with J gene TRBJ2-2; no reliable D call. CDR1 is LGHDT, CDR2 YNNKEL, per germline (reference sequence). The CDR3 totals 15 residues. The CDR3 region has the DNA TGTGCCAGCAGCCAAGAGGCCGGGCGCACCAGGGAGCTGTTTTTT. Its translation is CASSQEAGRTRELFF.

In its sample, this clonotype was seen many times. The gene calls are TRBV29-1 and TRBJ2-5; D is possibly TRBD1 (6 bases). Trimming shortened V by 7 bases and J by 5 bases, and 14 bases separated the two germline ends. The V gene's germline CDR1 is SQVTM and CDR2 ANQGSEA. The CDR3 is 12 amino acids. CDR3 sequence: CSAQIGGETQYF. The CDR3 nucleotides read TGCAGCGCCCAAATAGGGGGTGAGACCCAGTACTTC.

This clonotype was counted at least ten times. V usage is TRBV30 and J usage is TRBJ1-3; a possible D gene is TRBD1 (5 bases). Trimming cost V 0 bases and J 0 bases, with 12 bases left between them. The germline CDR1 and CDR2 sequences are GTSNPN and SVGIG (reference sequence). There are 16 residues in the CDR3. Written as DNA, the CDR3 is TGTGCCTGGAGTGTAAGGGGAGGGAGCTCTGGAAACACCATATATTTT. Its protein product is CAWSVRGGSSGNTIYF.

The sample holds a few counts of this clonotype. The chain employs TRBV2 and TRBJ1-3, with D possibly TRBD1 on 6 matching bases. This CDR3 is 14 amino acids long. CDR1 and CDR2 (germline): SNHLY, FYNNEI. V was cut by 9 bases and J by 2 bases, with 14 bases left in between. The CDR3 coding sequence is TGTGCCAGTGCTCGAACAGGGACTGGAAACACCATATATTTT. This codes for CASARTGTGNTIYF.

This clonotype was seen many times. The chain is built from TRBV4-1 and TRBJ1-1; D might be TRBD1 (6 bases). Trimming removed 6 bases from V and 0 bases from J, with 20 bases in between. The CDR3 contains 17 residues. The germline gives CDR1 MGHRA, CDR2 YSYEKL. As DNA, the CDR3 is TGCGCCAGCAGATCGCCGGGACAAGCGCAGGTGAACACTGAAGCTTTCTTT. Translating it yields CASRSPGQAQVNTEAFF.

This clonotype was seen at least ten times. The gene calls are TRBV6-1 and TRBJ2-7; 9 positions agree with TRBD1. The CDR3 runs 15 residues. Germline CDR1 reads MNHNS; CDR2 reads SASEGT. V lost 5 bases, J lost 1 base, and 6 bases stayed unmatched. The CDR3, as DNA: TGTGCCAGCAGTCAGGGGACAGGGAGTTCCTACGAGCAGTACTTC. This codes for CASSQGTGSSYEQYF.

This clonotype was seen at least ten times. This chain links TRBV5-1 with TRBJ1-3, with a tentative D call TRBD1 (6 bases). V lost 4 bases to trimming and J lost 0 bases, with 14 bases between them. The CDR3 has 16 residues. Per the germline V gene, CDR1 is SGHRS and CDR2 is YFSETQ. The CDR3 DNA is TGCGCCAGCAGCGACCAGCCGACAGGCTCTGGAAACACCATATATTTT. Translated: CASSDQPTGSGNTIYF.

The chain combines TRBV12-3 or TRBV12-4 with TRBJ2-5, with D uncertain. V lost 3 bases and J 3 bases, leaving 17 bases between the germline ends. The CDR3 consists of 16 residues. For the CDR3, the DNA is TGTGCCAGCAGTTTTTTCCCCTCCATCACAGAAGAGACCCAGTACTTC. Translated: CASSFFPSITEETQYF.

As to this clonotype: A read error is possible here, since a much larger clone lies one base away. The chain is built from TRBV7-9 and TRBJ1-1; the D is unclear. The V and J ends lost 10 bases and 6 bases respectively, with 21 bases between them. Germline loops: CDR1 SEHNR, CDR2 FQNEAQ (reference sequence). The CDR3 loop spans 14 amino acids. DNA for the CDR3: TGTGCCATCAGTCACCCTCTTAGTAGGGCTGAAGCTTTCTTT. It codes for CAISHPLSRAEAFF.

This clonotype appeared many times. The genes are TRBV6-1 and TRBJ1-1; maybe TRBD1 (5 bases). Per the germline V gene, CDR1 is MNHNS and CDR2 is SASEGT. CDR3 length: 14 amino acids. V was shortened by 6 bases and J by 4 bases, with 15 bases between the two germline ends. The CDR3 region has the DNA TGTGCCAGCAGGGTGGACATTGGCGGCACTGAAGCTTTCTTT. The encoded protein is CASRVDIGGTEAFF.